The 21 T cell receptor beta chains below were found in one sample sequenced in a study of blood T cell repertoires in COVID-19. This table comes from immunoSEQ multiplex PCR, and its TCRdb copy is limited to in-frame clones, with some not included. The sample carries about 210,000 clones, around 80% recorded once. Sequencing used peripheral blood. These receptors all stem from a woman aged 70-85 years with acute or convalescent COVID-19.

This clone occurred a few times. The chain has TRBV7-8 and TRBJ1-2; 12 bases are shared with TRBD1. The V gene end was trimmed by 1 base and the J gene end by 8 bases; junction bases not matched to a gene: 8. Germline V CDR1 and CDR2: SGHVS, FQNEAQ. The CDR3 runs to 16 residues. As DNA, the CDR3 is TGTGCCAGCAGCTTAGGGGGACAGGGGGCCTACAAAGGCTACACCTTC. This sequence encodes CASSLGGQGAYKGYTF.

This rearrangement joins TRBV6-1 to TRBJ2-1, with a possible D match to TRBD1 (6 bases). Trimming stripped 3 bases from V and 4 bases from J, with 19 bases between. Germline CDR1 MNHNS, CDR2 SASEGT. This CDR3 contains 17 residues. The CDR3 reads CASSEGYGTSRYNEQFF. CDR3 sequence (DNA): TGTGCCAGCAGTGAGGGGTACGGGACAAGTCGATACAATGAGCAGTTCTTC.

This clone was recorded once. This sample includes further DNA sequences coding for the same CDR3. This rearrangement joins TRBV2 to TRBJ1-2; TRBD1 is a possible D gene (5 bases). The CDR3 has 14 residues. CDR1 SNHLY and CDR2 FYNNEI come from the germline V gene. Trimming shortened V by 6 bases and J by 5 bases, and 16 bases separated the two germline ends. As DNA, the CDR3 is TGTGCCAGCAGATTGGACATAATTAATTATGGCTACACCTTC. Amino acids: CASRLDIINYGYTF.

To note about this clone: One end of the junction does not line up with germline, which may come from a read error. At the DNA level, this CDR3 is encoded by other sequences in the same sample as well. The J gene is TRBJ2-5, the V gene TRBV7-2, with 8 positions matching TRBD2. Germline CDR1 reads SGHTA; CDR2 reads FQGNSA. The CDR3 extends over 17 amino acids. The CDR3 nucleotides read TGTGCCAGTAGCTTAGGTGGTCTGAGCGGGGGTTTGGAGACCCAGTACTTC. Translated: CASSLGGLSGGLETQYF.

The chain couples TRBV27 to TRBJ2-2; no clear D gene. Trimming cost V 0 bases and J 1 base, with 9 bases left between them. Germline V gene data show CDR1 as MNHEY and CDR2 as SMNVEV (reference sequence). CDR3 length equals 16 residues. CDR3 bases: TGTGCCAGCAGTTTATCCCCCGCGGTGAACACCGGGGAGCTGTTTTTT. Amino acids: CASSLSPAVNTGELFF.

The CDR3, as DNA: TGCGCCAGCAGCCCCAGGACAGGGATCAACACCATATATTTT. Encoded protein: CASSPRTGINTIYF. This chain uses TRBV5-1 with TRBJ1-3, with 8 bases lining up with TRBD1. The germline V gene encodes CDR1 SGHRS and CDR2 YFSETQ. V shed 4 bases and J 7 bases; nucleotides not matched to a gene: 7. The CDR3 length is 14 residues.

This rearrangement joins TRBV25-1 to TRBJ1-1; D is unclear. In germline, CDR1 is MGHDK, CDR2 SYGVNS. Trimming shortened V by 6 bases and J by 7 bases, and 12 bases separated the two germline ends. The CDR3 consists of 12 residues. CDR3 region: CASSRGGSEAFF. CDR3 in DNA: TGTGCCAGCAGCCGGGGAGGGAGTGAAGCTTTCTTT.

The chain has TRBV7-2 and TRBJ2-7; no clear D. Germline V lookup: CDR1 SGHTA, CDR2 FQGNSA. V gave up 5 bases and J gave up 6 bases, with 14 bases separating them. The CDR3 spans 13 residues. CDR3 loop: CASSPQRSGEQYF. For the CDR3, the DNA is TGTGCCAGCAGCCCTCAGAGGTCGGGCGAGCAGTACTTC.

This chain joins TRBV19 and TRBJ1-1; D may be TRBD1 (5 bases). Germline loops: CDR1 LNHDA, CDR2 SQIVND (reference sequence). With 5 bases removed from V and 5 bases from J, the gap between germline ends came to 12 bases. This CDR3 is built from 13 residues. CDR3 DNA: TGTGCCAGTAGTGAACAGGCCGGGACTGAAGCTTTCTTT. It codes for CASSEQAGTEAFF.

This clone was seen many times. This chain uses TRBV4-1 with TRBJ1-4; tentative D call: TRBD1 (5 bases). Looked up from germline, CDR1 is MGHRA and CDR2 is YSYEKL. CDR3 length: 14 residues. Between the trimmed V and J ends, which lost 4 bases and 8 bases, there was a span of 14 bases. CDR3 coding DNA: TGCGCCAGCAGCCTGGGACTCCAGGCAGAAAAACTGTTTTTT. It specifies CASSLGLQAEKLFF.

CDR3 amino acids: CASSWITGAGETQYF. The CDR3 nucleotides read TGTGCCAGCAGTTGGATTACAGGGGCGGGAGAGACCCAGTACTTC. The J gene is TRBJ2-5, the V gene TRBV28; the match to TRBD1 covers 7 bases. CDR3 length equals 15 residues. Germline V gene lookup returns CDR1 MDHEN and CDR2 SYDVKM. V gave up 4 bases and J gave up 4 bases; unmatched junction bases: 9.

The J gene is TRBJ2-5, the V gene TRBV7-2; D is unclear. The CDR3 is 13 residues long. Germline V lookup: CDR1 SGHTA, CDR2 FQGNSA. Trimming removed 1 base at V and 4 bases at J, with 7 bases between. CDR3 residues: CASSLGAGETQYF. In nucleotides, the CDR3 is TGTGCCAGCAGCTTAGGAGCCGGAGAGACCCAGTACTTC.

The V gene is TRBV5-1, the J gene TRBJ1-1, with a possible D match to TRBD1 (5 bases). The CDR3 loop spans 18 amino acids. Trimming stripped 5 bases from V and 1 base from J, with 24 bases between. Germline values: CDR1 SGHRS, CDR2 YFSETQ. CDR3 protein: CASSFLGGSDLANTEAFF. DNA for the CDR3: TGCGCCAGCAGTTTCCTCGGGGGGTCCGACCTTGCGAACACTGAAGCTTTCTTT.

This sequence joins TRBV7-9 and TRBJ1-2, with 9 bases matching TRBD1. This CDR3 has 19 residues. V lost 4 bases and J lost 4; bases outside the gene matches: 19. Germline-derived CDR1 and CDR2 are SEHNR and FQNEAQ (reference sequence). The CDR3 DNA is TGTGCCAGCAGCTCCACCAACAGAATAACAGGGGGCACCCTCTATGGCTACACCTTC. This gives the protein CASSSTNRITGGTLYGYTF.

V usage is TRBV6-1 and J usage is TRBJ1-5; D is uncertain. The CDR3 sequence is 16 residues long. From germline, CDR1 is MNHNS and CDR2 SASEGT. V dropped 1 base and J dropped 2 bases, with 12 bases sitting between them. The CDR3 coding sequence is TGTGCCAGCAGTGAAGATGAGGTCTGGGGCAATCAGCCCCAGCATTTT. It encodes CASSEDEVWGNQPQHF.

CDR3 sequence: CASSPGRGRGRQGYTF. The CDR3 bases are TGTGCCAGCAGCCCTGGGAGGGGCAGGGGGCGACAAGGCTACACCTTC. This rearrangement joins TRBV21-1 to TRBJ1-2; TRBD1, as called in the table, went unchecked against the DNA. TRBV21-1 is shown as a pseudogene. The CDR3 has 16 residues.

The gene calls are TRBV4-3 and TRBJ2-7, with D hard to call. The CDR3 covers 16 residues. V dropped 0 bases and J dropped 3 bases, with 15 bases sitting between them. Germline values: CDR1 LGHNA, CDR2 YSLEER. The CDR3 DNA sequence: TGCGCCAGCAGCCAAGAGGGCGCCGAAGCCCACTACGAGCAGTACTTC. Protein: CASSQEGAEAHYEQYF.

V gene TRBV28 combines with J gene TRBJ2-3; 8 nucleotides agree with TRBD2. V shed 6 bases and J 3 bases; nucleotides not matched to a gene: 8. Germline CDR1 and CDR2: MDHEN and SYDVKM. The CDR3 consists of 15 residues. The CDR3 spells CASSIAGQGTDTQYF. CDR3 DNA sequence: TGTGCCAGCAGCATAGCGGGACAAGGGACAGATACGCAGTATTTT. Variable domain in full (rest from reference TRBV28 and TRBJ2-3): DVKVTQSSRYLVKRTGEKVFLECVQDMDHENMFWYRQDPGLGLRLIYFSYDVKMKEKGDIPEGYSVSREKKERFSLILESASTNQTSMYLCASSIAGQGTDTQYFGPGTRLTVL.

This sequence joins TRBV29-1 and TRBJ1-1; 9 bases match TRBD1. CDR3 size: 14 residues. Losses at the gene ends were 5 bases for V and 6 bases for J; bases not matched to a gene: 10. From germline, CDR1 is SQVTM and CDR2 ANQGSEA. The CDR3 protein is CSVIQDRGSAEAFF. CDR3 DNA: TGCAGCGTTATCCAGGACAGGGGCAGCGCTGAAGCTTTCTTT.

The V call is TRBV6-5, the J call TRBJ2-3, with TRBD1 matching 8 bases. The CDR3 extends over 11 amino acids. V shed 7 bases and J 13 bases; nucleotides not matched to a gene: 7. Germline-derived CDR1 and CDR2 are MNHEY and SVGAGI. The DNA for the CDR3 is TGTGCCAGCAACCATCAGGACAGGGAGTATTTT. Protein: CASNHQDREYF.

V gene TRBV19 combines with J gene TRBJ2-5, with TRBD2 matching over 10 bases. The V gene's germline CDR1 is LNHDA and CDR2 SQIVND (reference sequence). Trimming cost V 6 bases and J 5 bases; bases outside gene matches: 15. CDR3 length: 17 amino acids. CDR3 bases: TGTGCCAGTAGCCCCGAGCCCCTTAGCGGGGGGTGGGAGACCCAGTACTTC. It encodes CASSPEPLSGGWETQYF.